The sequence of this T cell receptor beta chain was determined in a study of CD8 T cells in Susac syndrome. The authors negatively isolated CD8+ and CD4+ T cells and FACS-enriched TEMRA cells. The CDR3 is 17 residues long. J was trimmed by 4 bases and V by 7 bases; bases with no gene match: 15. CDR1 MDHEN and CDR2 SYDVKM come from the germline V gene. With random hexamers, 0.5 to 1 ug RNA was reverse transcribed. TCRdb used MiXCR to reprocess the immunoSEQ multiplex PCR reads, holding one entry per CDR3 protein. The data show some 77,000 distinct CDR3 sequences, with 85% to 95% seen just once and around 0.15% held by the top ten.

The rearrangement joins TRBV28 to TRBJ2-1; 8 nucleotides align to TRBD2. The TCR sequence derives from a human donor with Susac syndrome. The sample comprised CD4+ T cells from PBMCs. The CDR3 is CASTPLLAGGQYNEQFF. CDR3 nucleotides: TGTGCCAGCACTCCCCTTTTGGCGGGGGGCCAATACAATGAGCAGTTCTTC.